The 2 T cell receptor beta chains below come from one sample, sequenced in a study of T cell responses to AZD1222 COVID-19 vaccine. Method: immunoSEQ multiplex PCR; TCRdb's copy keeps in-frame clones and lacks some. The sample has around 160,000 clones; around 94% are singletons. This specimen was peripheral blood, taken on day 0 of AZD1222 vaccination. All receptors derive from an adult in good health.

The chain uses TRBV11-3 and TRBJ2-2; a possible D gene is TRBD2 (6 bases). This CDR3 has 17 residues. From germline, CDR1 is SGHNT and CDR2 YENEEA. Deletions cut 5 bases from V and 2 bases from J, with 18 bases between. CDR3 sequence (DNA): TGTGCCAGCAGCCCCGCCCCTCAGGCGGGAAACACCGGGGAGCTGTTTTTT. It codes for CASSPAPQAGNTGELFF.

This clone was observed a few times. The chain recombines TRBV18 with TRBJ2-2; D tentatively reads TRBD1 or TRBD2 (5 bases each). Germline lookup yields CDR1 KGHSH and CDR2 LQKENI. This CDR3 region has 13 residues. The germline V and J ends were trimmed by 4 bases and 4 bases, with 7 bases remaining between them. The DNA for the CDR3 is TGTGCCAGCTCACGGGGGAGCACCGGGGAGCTGTTTTTT. As protein: CASSRGSTGELFF.